The TCR beta chain under discussion was sequenced for a study of T-cell memory formation after mild COVID-19. Study context: TCR clusters largely stayed donor specific. General study findings and limits: Contracting CD4+ clones were located mainly in CM and EM, and CD8+ clones in EMRA.

The CDR3 is 13 amino acids. V was clipped by 5 bases and J by 5 bases, with 11 bases between them. The germline gives CDR1 MNHEY, CDR2 SVGAGI. TCRdb called the 5' RACE reads again in MiXCR, with one record for every CDR3 protein. The sample yields about 310,000 distinct CDR3 sequences, less than 20% seen once. This clonotype was seen a handful of times. Its antigen is not identified. V gene TRBV6-5 combines with J gene TRBJ2-3; D is unresolved. This TCR derives from a man aged 18 to 29 who had mild COVID-19 (a few samples of this study predate the infection). Cell type and time point are not known. The sequenced sample was PBMCs or a T cell subset sorted from them (not recorded which). Here the CDR3 DNA reads TGTGCCAGCAGTCCACCCAGAGGAGATACGCAGTATTTT. Protein: CASSPPRGDTQYF.